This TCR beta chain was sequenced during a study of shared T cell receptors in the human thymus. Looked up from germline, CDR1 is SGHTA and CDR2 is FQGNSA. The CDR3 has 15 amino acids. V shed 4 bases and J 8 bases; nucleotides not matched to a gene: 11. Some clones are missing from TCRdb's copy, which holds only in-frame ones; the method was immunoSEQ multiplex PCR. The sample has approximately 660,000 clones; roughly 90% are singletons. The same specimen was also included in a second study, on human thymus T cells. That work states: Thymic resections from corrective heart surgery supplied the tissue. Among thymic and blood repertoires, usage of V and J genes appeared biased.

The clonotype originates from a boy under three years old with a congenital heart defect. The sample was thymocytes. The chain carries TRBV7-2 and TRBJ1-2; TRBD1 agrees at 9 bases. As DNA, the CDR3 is TGTGCCAGCAGCTCCCAGGGGGGGACAGGGTCCGGCTACACCTTC. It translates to CASSSQGGTGSGYTF.